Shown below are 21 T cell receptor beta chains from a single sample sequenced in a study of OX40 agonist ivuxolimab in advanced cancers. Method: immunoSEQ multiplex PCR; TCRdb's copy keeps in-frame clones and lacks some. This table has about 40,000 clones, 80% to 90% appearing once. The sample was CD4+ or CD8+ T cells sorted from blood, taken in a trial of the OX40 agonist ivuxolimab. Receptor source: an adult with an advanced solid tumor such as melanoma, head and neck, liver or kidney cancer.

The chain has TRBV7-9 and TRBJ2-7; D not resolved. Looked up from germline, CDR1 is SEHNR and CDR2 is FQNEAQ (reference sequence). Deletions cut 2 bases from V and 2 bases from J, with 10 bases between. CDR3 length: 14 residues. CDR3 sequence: CASSLLTGPYEQYF. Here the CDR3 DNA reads TGTGCCAGCAGCTTACTTACGGGCCCCTACGAGCAGTACTTC. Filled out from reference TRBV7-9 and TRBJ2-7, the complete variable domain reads DTGVSQNPRHKITKRGQNVTFRCDPISEHNRLYWYRQTLGQGPEFLTYFQNEAQLEKSRLLSDRFSAERPKGSFSTLEIQRTEQGDSAMYLCASSLLTGPYEQYFGPGTRLTVT.

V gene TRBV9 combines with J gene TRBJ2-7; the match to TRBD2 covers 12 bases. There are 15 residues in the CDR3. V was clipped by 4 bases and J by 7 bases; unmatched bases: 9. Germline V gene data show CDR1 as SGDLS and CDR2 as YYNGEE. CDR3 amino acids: CASSFTPGLAGEQYF. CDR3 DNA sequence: TGTGCCAGCAGCTTCACGCCTGGACTAGCGGGGGAGCAGTACTTC.

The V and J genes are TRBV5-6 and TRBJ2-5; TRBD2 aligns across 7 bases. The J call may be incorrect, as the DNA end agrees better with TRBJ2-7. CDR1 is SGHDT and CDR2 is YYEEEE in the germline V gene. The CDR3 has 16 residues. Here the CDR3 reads CASSLDGAGIRYEQYF. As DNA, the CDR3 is TGTGCCAGCAGCTTGGATGGAGCGGGAATAAGGTACGAGCAGTACTTC.

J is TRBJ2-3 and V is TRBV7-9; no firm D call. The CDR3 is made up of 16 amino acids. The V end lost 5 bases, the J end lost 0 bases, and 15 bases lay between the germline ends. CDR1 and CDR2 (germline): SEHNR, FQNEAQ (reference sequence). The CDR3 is CASSTFGRSSTDTQYF. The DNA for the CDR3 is TGTGCCAGCAGCACTTTCGGACGTTCCAGCACAGATACGCAGTATTTT.

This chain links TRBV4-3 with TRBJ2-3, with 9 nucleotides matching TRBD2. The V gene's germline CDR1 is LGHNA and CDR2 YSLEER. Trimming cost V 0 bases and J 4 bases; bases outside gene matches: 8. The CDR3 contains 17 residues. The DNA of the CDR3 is TGCGCCAGCAGCCAAGATCACAGGCTAGCGGGGTCAGATACGCAGTATTTT. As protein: CASSQDHRLAGSDTQYF.

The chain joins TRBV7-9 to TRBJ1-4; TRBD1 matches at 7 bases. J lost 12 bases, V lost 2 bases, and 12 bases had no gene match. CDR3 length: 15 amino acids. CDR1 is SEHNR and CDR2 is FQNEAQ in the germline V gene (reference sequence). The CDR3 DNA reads TGTGCCAGCAGCTTAAGGGGGCGGGACCCCCGGGAACTGTTTTTT. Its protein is CASSLRGRDPRELFF.

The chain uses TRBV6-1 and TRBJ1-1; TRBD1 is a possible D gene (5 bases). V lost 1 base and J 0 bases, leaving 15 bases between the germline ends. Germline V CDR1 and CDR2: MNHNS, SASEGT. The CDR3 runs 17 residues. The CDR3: CASSEGPGRGMNTEAFF. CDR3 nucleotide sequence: TGTGCCAGCAGTGAAGGGCCCGGGCGGGGGATGAACACTGAAGCTTTCTTT.

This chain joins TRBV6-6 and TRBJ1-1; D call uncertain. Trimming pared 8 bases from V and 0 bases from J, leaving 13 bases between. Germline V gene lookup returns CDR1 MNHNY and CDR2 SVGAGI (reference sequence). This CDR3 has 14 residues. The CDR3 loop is CASSFGRLNTEAFF. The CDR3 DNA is TGTGCCAGCTCCTTCGGTCGCTTGAACACTGAAGCTTTCTTT.

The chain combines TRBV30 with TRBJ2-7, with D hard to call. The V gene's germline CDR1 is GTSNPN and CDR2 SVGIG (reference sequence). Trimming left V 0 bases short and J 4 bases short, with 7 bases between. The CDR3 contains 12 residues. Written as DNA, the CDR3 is TGTGCCTGGAGTGTACGTGGGTACGAGCAGTACTTC. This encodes CAWSVRGYEQYF.

CDR3 protein: CASSITVSYEQYF. The DNA for the CDR3 is TGTGCCAGTAGTATCACAGTCTCCTACGAGCAGTACTTC. The chain couples TRBV19 to TRBJ2-7, with unresolved D. CDR3 length equals 13 residues. CDR1 and CDR2 (germline): LNHDA, SQIVND (reference sequence). The V end was cut by 3 bases, the J end by 0 bases, with 6 bases between.

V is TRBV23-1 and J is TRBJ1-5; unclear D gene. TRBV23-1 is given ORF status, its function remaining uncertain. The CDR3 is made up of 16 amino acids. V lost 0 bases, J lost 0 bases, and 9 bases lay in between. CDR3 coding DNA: TGCGCCAGCAGTCAATCGTGGGGATATAGCAATCAGCCCCAGCATTTT. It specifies CASSQSWGYSNQPQHF.

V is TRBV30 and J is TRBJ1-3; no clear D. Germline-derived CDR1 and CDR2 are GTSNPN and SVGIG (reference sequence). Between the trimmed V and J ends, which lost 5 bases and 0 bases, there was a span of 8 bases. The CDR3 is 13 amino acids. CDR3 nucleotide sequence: TGTGCCTGGGAATACGGCTCTGGAAACACCATATATTTT. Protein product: CAWEYGSGNTIYF.

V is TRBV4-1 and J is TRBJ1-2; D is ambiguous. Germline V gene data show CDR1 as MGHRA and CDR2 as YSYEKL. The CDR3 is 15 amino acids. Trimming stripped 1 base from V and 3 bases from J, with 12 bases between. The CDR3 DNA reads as TGCGCCAGCAGCCAAGCCGTTCAGTCCCACTATGGCTACACCTTC. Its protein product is CASSQAVQSHYGYTF.

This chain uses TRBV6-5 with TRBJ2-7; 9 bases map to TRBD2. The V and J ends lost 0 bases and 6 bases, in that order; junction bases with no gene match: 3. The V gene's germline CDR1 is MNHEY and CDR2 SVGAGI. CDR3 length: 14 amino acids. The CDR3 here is CASSYSRGGFEQYF. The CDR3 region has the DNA TGTGCCAGCAGTTACTCGCGGGGGGGCTTCGAGCAGTACTTC.

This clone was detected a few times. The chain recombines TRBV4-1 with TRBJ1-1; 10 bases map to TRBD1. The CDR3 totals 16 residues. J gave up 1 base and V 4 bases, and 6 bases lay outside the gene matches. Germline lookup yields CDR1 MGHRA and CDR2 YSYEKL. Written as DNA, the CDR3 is TGCGCCAGCAGCCTACGACAGGGGGCGCCGAACACTGAAGCTTTCTTT. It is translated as CASSLRQGAPNTEAFF.

The CDR3 here is CASSQDGLRFFNEQFF. As DNA, the CDR3 is TGCGCCAGCAGCCAAGACGGACTACGTTTTTTCAATGAGCAGTTCTTC. This rearrangement joins TRBV4-3 to TRBJ2-1; possible D gene TRBD2, 6 bases. The CDR3 runs 16 residues. Germline V gene sequence: CDR1 LGHNA, CDR2 YSLEER. Trimming left V 0 bases short and J 6 bases short, with 15 bases between.

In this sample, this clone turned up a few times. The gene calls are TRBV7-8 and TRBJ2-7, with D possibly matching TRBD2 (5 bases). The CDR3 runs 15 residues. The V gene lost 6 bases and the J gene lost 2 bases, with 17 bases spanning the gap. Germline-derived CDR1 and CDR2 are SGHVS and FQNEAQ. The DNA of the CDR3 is TGTGCCAGCAGTCCTAGCTCCCGGCGAACCTACGAGCAGTACTTC. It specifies CASSPSSRRTYEQYF.

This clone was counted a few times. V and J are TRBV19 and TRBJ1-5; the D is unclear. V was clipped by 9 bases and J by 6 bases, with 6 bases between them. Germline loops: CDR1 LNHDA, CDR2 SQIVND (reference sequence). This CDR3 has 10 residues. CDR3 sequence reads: CASGPQPQHF. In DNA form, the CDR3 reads TGTGCCAGCGGGCCTCAGCCCCAGCATTTT.

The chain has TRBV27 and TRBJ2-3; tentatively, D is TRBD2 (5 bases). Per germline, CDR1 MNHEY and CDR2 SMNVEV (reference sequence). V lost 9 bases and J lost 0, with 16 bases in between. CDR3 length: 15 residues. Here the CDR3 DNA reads TGTGCCAGTACATCTCTAGCAGTTAGCACAGATACGCAGTATTTT. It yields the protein CASTSLAVSTDTQYF.

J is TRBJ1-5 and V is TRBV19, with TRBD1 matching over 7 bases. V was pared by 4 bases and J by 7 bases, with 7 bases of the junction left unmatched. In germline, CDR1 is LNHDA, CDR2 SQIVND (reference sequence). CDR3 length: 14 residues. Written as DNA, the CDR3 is TGTGCCAGTAGTACTTCAGGGGGTCAACAGCCCCAGCATTTT. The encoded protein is CASSTSGGQQPQHF.

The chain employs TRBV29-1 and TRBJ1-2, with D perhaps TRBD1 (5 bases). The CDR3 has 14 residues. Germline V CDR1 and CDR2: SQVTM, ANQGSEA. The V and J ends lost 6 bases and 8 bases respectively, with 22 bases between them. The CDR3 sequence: CSVPEWSGRGGYTF. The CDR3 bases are TGCAGCGTCCCAGAGTGGTCAGGGAGAGGGGGCTACACCTTC.